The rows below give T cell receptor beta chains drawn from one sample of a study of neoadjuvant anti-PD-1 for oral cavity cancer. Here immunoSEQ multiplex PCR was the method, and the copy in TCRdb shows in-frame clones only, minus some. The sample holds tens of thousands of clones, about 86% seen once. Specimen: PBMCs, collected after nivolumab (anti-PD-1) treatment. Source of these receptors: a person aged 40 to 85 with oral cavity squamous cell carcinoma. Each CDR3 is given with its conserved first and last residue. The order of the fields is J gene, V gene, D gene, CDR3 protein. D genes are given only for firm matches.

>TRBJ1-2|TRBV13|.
CASSLRTYGYTF
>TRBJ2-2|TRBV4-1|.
CASSQVLLAASTGELFF
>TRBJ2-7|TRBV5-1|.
CASSPTPAPVEQYF
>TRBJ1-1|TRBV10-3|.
CAISEGEGNTEAFF
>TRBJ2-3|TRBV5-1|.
CASSLDRPVDTQYF
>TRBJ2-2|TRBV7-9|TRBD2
CASSFKRAGANTGELFF
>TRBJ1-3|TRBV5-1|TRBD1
CASSAQTGATGNTIYF
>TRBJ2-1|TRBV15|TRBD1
CATSTPPGQGKDEQFF
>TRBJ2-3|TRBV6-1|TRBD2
CASSEALAGGVTDTQYF
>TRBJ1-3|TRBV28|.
CASSLGGQISGNTIYF
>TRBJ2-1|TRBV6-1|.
CASTGSYNEQFF
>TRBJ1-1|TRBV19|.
CASTVRGGTEAFF
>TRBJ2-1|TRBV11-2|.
CASSLGIAVDEQFF
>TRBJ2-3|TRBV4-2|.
CASSPEGQDTQYF
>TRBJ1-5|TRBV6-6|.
CACSTGGSNQPQHF
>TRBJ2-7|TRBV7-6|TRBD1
CASSLAGQGPYEQYF
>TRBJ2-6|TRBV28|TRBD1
CASRGTGGRLTF
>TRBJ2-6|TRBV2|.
CASSERWGYSGANVLTF
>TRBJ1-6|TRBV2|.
CASSESGQRNSPLHF
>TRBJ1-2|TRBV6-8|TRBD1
CASSSPTGTGAGGYTF
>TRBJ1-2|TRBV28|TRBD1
CASRTTGGEYGYTF
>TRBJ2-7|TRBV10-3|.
CAISKGSAYEQYF
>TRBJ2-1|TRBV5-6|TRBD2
CASSPTSDGDEQFF
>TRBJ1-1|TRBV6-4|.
CASSDSRGTEAFF
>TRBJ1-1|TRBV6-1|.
CASSERGNTEAFF
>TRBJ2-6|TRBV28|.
CASRMGVGGANVLTF
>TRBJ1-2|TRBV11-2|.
CASSSNYGYTF
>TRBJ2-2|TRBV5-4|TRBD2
CASSSGSPAGVGTGELFF
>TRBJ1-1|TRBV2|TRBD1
CASSEGRTGSSEAFF
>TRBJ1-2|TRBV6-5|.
CASKFGRQDVGYTF
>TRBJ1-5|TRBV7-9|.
CASSKQENQPQHF
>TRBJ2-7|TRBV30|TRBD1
CAWRGQPYEQYF
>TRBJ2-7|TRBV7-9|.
CASSYGRFSYEQYF
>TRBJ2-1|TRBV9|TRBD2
CASSAGDYPNEQFF
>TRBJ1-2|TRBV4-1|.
CASSQEKGRGPYGYTF
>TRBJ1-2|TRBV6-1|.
CASSEGEVTGGYTF
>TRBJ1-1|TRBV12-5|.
CASGLQGRGTEAFF
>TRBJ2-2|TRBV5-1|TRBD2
CASSPLAGYGNTGELFF
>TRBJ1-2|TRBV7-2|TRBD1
CASSSQGAHNYGYTF
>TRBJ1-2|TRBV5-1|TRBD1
CASGTTGNYGYTF
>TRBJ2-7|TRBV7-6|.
CASSAEDYPQYF
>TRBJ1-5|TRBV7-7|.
CASSLAQEHF
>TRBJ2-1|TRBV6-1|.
CASSEITPYNEQFF
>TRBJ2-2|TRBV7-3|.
CASSLLQGVDTGELFF
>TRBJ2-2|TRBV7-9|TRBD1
CASRGQASTGELFF
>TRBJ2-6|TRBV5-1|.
CASSSGQSGANVLTF
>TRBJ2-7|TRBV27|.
CASSLFGLYGEQYF
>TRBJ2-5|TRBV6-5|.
CATGAGFQETQYF
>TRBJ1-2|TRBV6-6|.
CASTLTGLNYGYTF
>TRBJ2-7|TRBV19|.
CASSLGLLTYEQYF
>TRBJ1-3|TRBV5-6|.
CASSLSPRSGNTIYF